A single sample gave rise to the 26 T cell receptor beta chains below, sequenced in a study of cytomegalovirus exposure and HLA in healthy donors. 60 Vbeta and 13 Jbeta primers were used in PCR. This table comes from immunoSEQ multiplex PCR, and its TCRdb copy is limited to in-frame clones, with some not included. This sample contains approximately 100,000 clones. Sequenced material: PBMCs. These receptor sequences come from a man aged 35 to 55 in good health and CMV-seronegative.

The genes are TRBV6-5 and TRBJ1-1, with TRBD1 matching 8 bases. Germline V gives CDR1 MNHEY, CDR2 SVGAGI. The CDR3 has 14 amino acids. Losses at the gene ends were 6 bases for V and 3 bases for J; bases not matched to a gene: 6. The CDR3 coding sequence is TGTGCCAGCAGGTCCGGACAGGGAGACACTGAAGCTTTCTTT. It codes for CASRSGQGDTEAFF.

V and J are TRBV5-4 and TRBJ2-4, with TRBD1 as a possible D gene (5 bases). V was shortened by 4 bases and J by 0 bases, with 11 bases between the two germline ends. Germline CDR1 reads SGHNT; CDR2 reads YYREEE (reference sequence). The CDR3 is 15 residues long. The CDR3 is CASSLPGAAKNIQYF. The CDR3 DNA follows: TGTGCCAGCAGCCTACCTGGGGCAGCCAAAAACATTCAGTACTTC.

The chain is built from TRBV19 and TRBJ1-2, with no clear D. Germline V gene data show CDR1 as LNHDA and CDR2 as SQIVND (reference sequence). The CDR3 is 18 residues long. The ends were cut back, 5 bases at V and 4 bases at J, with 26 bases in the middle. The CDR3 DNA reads TGTGCCAGTAGTTCTCTAGCTTCGGCCATCCCGTCGACCTATGGCTACACCTTC. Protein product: CASSSLASAIPSTYGYTF.

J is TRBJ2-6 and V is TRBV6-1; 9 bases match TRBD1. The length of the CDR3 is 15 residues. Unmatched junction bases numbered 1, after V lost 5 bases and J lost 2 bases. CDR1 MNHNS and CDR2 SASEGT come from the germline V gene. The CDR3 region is CASSRTGAGANVLTF. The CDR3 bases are TGTGCCAGCAGTAGGACAGGGGCTGGGGCCAACGTCCTGACTTTC.

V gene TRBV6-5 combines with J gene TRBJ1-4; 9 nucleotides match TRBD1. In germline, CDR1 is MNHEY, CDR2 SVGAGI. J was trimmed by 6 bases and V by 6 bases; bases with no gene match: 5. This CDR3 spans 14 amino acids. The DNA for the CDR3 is TGTGCCAGCAGCAAACAGGGGGCTTATGAAAAACTGTTTTTT. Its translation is CASSKQGAYEKLFF.

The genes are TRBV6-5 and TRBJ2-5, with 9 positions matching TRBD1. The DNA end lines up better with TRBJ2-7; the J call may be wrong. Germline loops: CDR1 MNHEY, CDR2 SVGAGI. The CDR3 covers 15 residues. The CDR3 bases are TGTGCCAGCAGTTACTCCGACAGGGGGGGATACGAGCAGTACTTC. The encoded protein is CASSYSDRGGYEQYF.

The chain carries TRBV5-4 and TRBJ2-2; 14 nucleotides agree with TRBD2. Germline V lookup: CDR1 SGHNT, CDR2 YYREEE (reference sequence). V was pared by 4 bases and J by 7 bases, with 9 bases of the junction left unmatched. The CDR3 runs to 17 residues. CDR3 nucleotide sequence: TGTGCCAGCAGCGCGGGACTAGCGGGAGTTCAGGGCGGGGAGCTGTTTTTT. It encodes CASSAGLAGVQGGELFF. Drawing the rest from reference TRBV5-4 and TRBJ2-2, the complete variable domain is ETGVTQSPTHLIKTRGQQVTLRCSSQSGHNTVSWYQQALGQGPQFIFQYYREEENGRGNFPPRFSGLQFPNYSSELNVNALELDDSALYLCASSAGLAGVQGGELFFGEGSRLTVL.

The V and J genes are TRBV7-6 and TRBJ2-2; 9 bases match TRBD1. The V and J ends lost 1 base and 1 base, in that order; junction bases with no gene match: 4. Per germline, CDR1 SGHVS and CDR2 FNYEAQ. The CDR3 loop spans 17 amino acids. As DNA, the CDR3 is TGTGCCAGCAGCTTAGACTTGGGACAGGGGAACACCGGGGAGCTGTTTTTT. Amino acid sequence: CASSLDLGQGNTGELFF.

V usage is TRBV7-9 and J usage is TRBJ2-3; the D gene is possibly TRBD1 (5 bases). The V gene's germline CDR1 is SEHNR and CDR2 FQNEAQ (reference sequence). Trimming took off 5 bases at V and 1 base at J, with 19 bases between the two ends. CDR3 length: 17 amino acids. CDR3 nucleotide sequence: TGTGCCAGCAGCCCGCGGACATCCCTTTTCGGCACAGATACGCAGTATTTT. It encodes CASSPRTSLFGTDTQYF.

The CDR3, as DNA: TGTGCCAGCTCACCACCGGGCCAACTCTCTGGAAACACCATATATTTT. Its protein product is CASSPPGQLSGNTIYF. The genes are TRBV18 and TRBJ1-3; D remains unclear. Trimming took 0 bases from V and 0 from J, leaving 9 bases between them. This CDR3 region has 16 residues. Germline CDR1 reads KGHSH; CDR2 reads LQKENI.

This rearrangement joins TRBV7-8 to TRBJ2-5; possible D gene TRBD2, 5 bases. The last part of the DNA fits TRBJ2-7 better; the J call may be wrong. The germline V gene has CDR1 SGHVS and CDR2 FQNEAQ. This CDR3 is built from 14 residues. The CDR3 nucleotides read TGTGCCAGCAGCTTAGCCCGGGGTTCCTACGAGCAGTACTTC. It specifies CASSLARGSYEQYF.

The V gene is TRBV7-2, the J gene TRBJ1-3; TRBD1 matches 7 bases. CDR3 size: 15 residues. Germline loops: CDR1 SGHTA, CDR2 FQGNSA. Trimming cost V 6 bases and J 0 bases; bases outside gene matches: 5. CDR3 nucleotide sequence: TGTGCCAGCAGTAGGGACAGCTTCTCTGGAAACACCATATATTTT. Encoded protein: CASSRDSFSGNTIYF.

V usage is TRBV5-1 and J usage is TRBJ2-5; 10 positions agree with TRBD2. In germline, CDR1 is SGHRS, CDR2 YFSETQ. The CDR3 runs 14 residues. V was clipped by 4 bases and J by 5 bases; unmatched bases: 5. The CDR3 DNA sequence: TGCGCCAGCAGCAAAGCGGGAGGGCTGGAGACCCAGTACTTC. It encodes CASSKAGGLETQYF.

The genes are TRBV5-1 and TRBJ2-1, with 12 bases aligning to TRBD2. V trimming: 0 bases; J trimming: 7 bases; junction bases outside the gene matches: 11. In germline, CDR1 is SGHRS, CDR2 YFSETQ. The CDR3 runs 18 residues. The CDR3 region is CASSLEPSGGALWNEQFF. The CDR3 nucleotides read TGCGCCAGCAGCTTGGAGCCTAGCGGGGGGGCCTTGTGGAATGAGCAGTTCTTC. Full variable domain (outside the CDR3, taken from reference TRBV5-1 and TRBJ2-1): KAGVTQTPRYLIKTRGQQVTLSCSPISGHRSVSWYQQTPGQGLQFLFEYFSETQRNKGNFPGRFSGRQFSNSRSEMNVSTLELGDSALYLCASSLEPSGGALWNEQFFGPGTRLTVL.

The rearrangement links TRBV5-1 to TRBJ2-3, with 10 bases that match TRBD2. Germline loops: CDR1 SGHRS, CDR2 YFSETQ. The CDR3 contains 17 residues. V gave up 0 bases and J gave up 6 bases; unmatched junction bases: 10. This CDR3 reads CASSLESPLAGADTQYF. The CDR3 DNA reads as TGCGCCAGCAGCTTGGAGTCACCCCTAGCGGGGGCTGATACGCAGTATTTT.

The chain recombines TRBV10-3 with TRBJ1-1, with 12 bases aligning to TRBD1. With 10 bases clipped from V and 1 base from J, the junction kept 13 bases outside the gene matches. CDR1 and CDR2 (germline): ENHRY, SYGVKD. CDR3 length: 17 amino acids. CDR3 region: CATWGQGAPSRNTEAFF. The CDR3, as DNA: TGTGCCACATGGGGACAGGGGGCTCCATCAAGGAACACTGAAGCTTTCTTT.

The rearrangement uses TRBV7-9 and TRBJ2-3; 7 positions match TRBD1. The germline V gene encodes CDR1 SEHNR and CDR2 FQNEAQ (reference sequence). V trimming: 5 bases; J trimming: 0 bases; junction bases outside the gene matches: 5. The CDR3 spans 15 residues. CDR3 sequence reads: CASSPDRSSTDTQYF. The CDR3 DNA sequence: TGTGCCAGCAGCCCGGACAGGAGCAGCACAGATACGCAGTATTTT.

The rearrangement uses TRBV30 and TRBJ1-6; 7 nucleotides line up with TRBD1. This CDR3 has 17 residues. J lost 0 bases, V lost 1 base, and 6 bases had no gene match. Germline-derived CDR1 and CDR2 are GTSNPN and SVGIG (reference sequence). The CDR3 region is CAWSAPDRSSYNSPLHF. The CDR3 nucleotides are TGTGCCTGGAGTGCGCCGGACAGGAGCTCCTATAATTCACCCCTCCACTTT.

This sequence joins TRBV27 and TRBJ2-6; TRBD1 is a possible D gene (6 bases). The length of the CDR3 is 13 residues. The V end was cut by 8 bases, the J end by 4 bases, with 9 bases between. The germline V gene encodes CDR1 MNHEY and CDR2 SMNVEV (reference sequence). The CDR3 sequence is CASGGPGANVLTF. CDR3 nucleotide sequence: TGTGCCAGCGGGGGCCCCGGGGCCAACGTCCTGACTTTC. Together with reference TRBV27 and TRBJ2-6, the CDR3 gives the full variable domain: EAQVTQNPRYLITVTGKKLTVTCSQNMNHEYMSWYRQDPGLGLRQIYYSMNVEVTDKGDVPEGYKVSRKEKRNFPLILESPSPNQTSLYFCASGGPGANVLTFGAGSRLTVL.

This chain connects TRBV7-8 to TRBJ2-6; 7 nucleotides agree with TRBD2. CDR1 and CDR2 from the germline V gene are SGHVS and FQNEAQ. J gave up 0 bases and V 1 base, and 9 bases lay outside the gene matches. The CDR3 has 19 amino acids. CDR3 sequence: CASSLGEGLINSGANVLTF. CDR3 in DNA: TGTGCCAGCAGCTTAGGGGAGGGGCTAATTAACTCTGGGGCCAACGTCCTGACTTTC.

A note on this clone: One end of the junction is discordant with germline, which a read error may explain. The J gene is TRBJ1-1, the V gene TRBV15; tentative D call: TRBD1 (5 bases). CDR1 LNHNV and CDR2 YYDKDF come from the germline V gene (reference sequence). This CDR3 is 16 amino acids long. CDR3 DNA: TGTGCCACCAGCAGAGATAATGAGGGGCGAGGGACTGAGGCTTTCTTT. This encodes CATSRDNEGRGTEAFF.

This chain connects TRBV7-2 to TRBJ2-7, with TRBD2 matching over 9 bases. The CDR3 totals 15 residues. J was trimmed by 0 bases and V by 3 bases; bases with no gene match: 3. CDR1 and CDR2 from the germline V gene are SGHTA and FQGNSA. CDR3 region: CASSLTSGSSYEQYF. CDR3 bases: TGTGCCAGCAGCTTGACTAGCGGCTCCTCCTACGAGCAGTACTTC.

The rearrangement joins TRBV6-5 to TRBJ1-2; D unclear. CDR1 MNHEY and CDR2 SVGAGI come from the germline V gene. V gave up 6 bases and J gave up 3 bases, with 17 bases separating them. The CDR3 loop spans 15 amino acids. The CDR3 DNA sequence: TGTGCCAGCAGCCCCGCGGGCAGAAGGGACTATGGCTACACCTTC. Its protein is CASSPAGRRDYGYTF.

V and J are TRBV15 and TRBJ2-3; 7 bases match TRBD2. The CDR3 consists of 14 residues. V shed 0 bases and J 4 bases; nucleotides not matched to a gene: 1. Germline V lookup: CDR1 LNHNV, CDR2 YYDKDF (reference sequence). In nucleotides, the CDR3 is TGTGCCACCAGCAGAGATCTAGCGGCAGATACGCAGTATTTT. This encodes CATSRDLAADTQYF.

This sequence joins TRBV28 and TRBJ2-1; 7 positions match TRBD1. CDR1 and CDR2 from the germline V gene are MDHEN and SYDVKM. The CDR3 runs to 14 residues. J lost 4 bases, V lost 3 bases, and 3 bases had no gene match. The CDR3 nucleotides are TGTGCCAGCAGTTTGGGGACAGCTTACAATGAGCAGTTCTTC. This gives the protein CASSLGTAYNEQFF.

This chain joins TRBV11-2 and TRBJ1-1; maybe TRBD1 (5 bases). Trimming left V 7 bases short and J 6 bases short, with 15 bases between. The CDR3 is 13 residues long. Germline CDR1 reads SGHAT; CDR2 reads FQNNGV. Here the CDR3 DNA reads TGTGCCAGCACGAATTCAGGGATTTCTGAAGCTTTCTTT. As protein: CASTNSGISEAFF.